The present entry profiles one T cell receptor (beta chain) with its context. The antigen is unknown. Of the isolated RNA, all was reverse transcribed, and so the sequenced material was expressed TCRB transcripts. It was found that naive, central memory and regulatory T cell samples averaged around 3.7 million reads. Generated by immunoSEQ multiplex PCR, the TCRdb table keeps only in-frame clones and is missing some. The sample carries about 900,000 clones, about 17% recorded once. This record comes from a study of beta chain features in type 1 diabetes. This CDR3 has 15 residues. In germline, CDR1 is SGHVS, CDR2 FQNEAQ. Trimming at V came to 2 bases and at J to 7 bases, leaving 7 bases not matched to a gene. Findings and caveats of the study: Moderate yet significant TCRB CDR3 shortening was seen in Type 1 diabetes patients in all four CD4+ subsets. Sampled from patients, naive, central memory and Treg TCRB repertoires appeared more similar than those sampled from healthy donors. Lower insertion and higher deletion counts appeared at VDJ junctions in type 1 diabetes patients.

The source is a woman younger than 35 in good health. The sequencing input was naive CD4+ T cells from blood. The chain couples TRBV7-8 to TRBJ1-5; 8 nucleotides agree with TRBD1. The CDR3 sequence is CASSLSTGGEQPQHF. As DNA, the CDR3 is TGTGCCAGCAGCTTAAGCACAGGGGGGGAGCAGCCCCAGCATTTT.